This T cell receptor beta chain was documented in a study of blood T cell repertoires in COVID-19 (TCRdb year 2020). In terms of the full investigation: Samples from collaborators originated in the United States, Italy and Spain and spanned both the acute and convalescent phases of COVID-19. Samples were obtained from the ongoing ImmuneRACE study (first 160 participants) and from 1,254 subjects provided by 6 global collaborators. A freely available public database, intended as a resource for researchers studying the immune response to SARS-CoV-2, is where the repertoires were released. Where HLA class I and class II types were available, the types were taken from metadata supplied by the sample provider, not from assay-based typing. Subjects who had been exposed to COVID-19, were actively infected with it, or had recovered from it provided the deeply sampled blood TCRbeta repertoires that made up the dataset. The prospective study material was composed of cDNA or gDNA derived from T cells, B-cell-depleted T cells, or PBMCs. Sample metadata almost always included a de-identified subject ID, COVID-19 status, age in years and sex. Points the paper makes about the study in general: The quantity of clinical and demographic metadata differed by source and by participant and was supplied without curation.

TCRbeta CDR3 regions were amplified from genomic DNA using the immunoSEQ Assay, a bias-controlled multiplex PCR. Under the source paper's analysis protocol: Nucleated cell counts per sample were estimated from amplification of reference gene primers within the assay. To quantify the absolute abundance of each unique TCRbeta CDR3 rearrangement, sequence reads were collapsed and filtered. For each sample, productive Simpson clonality was calculated as the square root of Simpson's diversity index across productive rearrangements. TCRdb retrieved this table from immuneACCESS and kept in-frame rearrangements only. Not all clones are present; in checked studies, unresolved V genes account for under half, and no reason is known for the remainder. V, J and clone size are taken as reported in that table, and D and trimming were inferred from the DNA itself. The sample has a few hundred thousand clones on record, around 90% of them singletons. 4% of the sample comes from the top ten.

A distance of 24 bases separates the germline ends of V and J, which lose 6 bases and 7 bases respectively. Looking up the germline V gene yields CDR1 SNHLY and CDR2 FYNNEI. The CDR3 has 16 amino acids, counting the end cysteine and phenylalanine. Only CDR3 DNA remains: 48 bases, in frame from the first base. Comments on this clone: Its antigen has not been determined. One base away there is no much larger clone; base qualities are not given.

A second Seattle source provided samples from volunteer blood donors who had recovered from COVID-19. Whole blood was collected in K2EDTA tubes by collaborating institutions according to the institutions' own protocols. Collaborator samples were shipped for TCRbeta analysis as frozen whole blood, isolated PBMCs, or DNA extracted from either sample type. Material for sequencing was peripheral blood. The TCR sequence derives from a man in his sixties who had recovered from COVID-19. Recombination linked TRBV2 to TRBJ1-2; matching of 6 bases hints at TRBD1 as the D gene. The DNA reads TGTGCCAGCAGCCAAAGGGACACCCTATTTATGGCTGGCTACACCTTC. Translation gives CASSQRDTLFMAGYTF.